The clone carrying this T cell receptor beta chain turned up a few times. Its antigen is unknown. The data were obtained in a study of shared clonotypes between healthy human individuals. Study-wide context: The plates for each donor numbered three CD4 naive, three CD4 memory, two CD8 naive and one CD8 memory.

A CD45RA-negative memory subset and a CD45RA+ naive subset were separated from the CD4+ cells. The germline CDR1 and CDR2 sequences are SGHKS and YYEKEE (reference sequence). With 2 bases clipped from V and 1 base from J, the junction kept 7 bases outside the gene matches. The CDR3 is 16 amino acids. Using immunoSEQ multiplex PCR, the repertoire was profiled, and TCRdb retains in-frame clones only, with some absent. There are around 1,000,000 clones in the sample; around three quarters occur only once, and approximately 0.95% lies in the top ten. Broader study findings: Inspection by rarefaction showed sorted-subset sequencing to be incomplete despite large depth. Clonotype sharing across donors was expected to vary with sequencing depth.

The receptor comes from a man younger than 35 in good health. Some clones in this sample may be carry-over from other donors' samples. Sequenced material: memory CD4+ T cells from PBMCs. The subset denotes: CD45RA-negative fraction. The genes are TRBV5-5 and TRBJ2-3, with 7 bases matching TRBD2. The CDR3 sequence is CASSLLAGVGTDTQYF. The CDR3 DNA reads as TGTGCCAGCAGCTTATTGGCGGGAGTTGGCACAGATACGCAGTATTTT. Combining the CDR3 with reference TRBV5-5 and TRBJ2-3 gives the whole variable domain DAGVTQSPTHLIKTRGQQVTLRCSPISGHKSVSWYQQVLGQGPQFIFQYYEKEERGRGNFPDRFSARQFPNYSSELNVNALLLGDSALYLCASSLLAGVGTDTQYFGPGTRLTVL.